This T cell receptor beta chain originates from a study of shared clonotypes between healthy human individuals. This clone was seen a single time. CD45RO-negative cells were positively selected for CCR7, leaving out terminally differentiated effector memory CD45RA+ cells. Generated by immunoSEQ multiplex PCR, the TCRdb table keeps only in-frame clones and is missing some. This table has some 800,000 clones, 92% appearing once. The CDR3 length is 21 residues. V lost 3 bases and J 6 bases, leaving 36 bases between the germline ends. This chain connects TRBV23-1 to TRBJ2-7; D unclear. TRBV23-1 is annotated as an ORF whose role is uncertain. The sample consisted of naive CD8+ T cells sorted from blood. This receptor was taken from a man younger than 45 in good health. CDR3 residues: CASSQVRSGFMVGSKTREQYF. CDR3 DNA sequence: TGCGCCAGCAGTCAGGTTCGGTCCGGTTTTATGGTTGGTTCAAAGACGCGCGAGCAGTACTTC.